This TCR beta chain was sequenced in a study of blood T cell repertoires in COVID-19. Per the original methods: Researchers report that nucleated cell counts were estimated from reference gene primer amplification. TCRdb's copy holds only in-frame clones and misses some; the assay was immunoSEQ multiplex PCR. V and J calls plus clone size are reproduced from that table; the DNA served to infer D and trimming. The profile shows about 47,000 clones, roughly 90% of them singletons. J gave up 4 bases and V 5 bases, and 12 bases lay outside the gene matches. The CDR3 contains 17 residues. CDR1 is MNHNY, CDR2 SVGAGI, per germline (reference sequence).

J is TRBJ2-2 and V is TRBV6-6; TRBD1 aligns across 8 bases. Sequences were obtained from peripheral blood. This clonotype originated in a man aged 50 to 60 with active COVID-19. As DNA, the CDR3 is TGTGCCAGCAGTCGTTTCCAGGGGGCGCGTGGCACCGGGGAGCTGTTTTTT. It encodes CASSRFQGARGTGELFF.